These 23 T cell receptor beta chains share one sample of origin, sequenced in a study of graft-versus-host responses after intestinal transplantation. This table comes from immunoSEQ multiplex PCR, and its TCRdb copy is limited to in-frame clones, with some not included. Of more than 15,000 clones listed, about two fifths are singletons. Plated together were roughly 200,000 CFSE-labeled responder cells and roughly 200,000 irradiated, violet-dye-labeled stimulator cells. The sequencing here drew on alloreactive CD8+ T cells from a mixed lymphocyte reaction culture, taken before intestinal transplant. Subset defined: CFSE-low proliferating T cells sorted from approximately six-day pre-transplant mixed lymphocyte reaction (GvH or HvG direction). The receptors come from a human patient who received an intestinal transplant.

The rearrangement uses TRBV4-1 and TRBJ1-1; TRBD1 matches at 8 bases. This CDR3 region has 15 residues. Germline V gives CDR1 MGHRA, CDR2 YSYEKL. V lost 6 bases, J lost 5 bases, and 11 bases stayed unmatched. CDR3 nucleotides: TGCGCCAGCAGGCGCTACAGGGGGGTTGGGACTGAAGCTTTCTTT. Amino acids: CASRRYRGVGTEAFF.

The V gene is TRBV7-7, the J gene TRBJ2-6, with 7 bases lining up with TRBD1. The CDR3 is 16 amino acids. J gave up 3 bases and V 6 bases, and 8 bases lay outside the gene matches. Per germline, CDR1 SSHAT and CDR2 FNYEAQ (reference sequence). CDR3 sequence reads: CASSQCPGGGANVLTF. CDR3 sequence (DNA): TGTGCCAGCAGTCAATGCCCAGGGGGTGGGGCCAACGTCCTGACTTTC.

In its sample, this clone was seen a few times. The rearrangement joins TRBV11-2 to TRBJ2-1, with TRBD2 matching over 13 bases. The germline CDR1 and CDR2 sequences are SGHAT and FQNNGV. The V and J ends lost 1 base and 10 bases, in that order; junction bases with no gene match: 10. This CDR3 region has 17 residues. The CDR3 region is CASSLVSTSGREVEQFF. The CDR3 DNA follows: TGTGCCAGCAGCTTAGTAAGCACTAGCGGGAGGGAAGTGGAGCAGTTCTTC.

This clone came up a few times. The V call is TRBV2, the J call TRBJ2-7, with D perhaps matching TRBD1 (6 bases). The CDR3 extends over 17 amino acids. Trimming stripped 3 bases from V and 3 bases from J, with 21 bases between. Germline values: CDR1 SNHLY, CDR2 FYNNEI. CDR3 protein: CASSDPGARVLFYEQYF. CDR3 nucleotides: TGTGCCAGCAGTGATCCAGGGGCTCGCGTTCTCTTCTACGAGCAGTACTTC.

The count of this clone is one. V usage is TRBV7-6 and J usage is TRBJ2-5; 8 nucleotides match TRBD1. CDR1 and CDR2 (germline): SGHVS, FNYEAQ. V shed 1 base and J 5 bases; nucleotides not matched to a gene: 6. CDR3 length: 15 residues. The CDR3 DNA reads TGTGCCAGCAGCTTAGGGACAGGGACGGGGGAGACCCAGTACTTC. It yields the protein CASSLGTGTGETQYF.

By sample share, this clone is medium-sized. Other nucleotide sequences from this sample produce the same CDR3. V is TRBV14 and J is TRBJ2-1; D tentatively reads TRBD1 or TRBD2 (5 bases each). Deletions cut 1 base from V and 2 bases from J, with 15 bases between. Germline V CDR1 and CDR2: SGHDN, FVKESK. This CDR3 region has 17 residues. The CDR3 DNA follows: TGTGCCAGCAGCCAAGTGAGGGGTCCGGGGCCCTACAATGAGCAGTTCTTC. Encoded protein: CASSQVRGPGPYNEQFF. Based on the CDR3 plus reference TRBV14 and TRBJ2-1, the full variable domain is EAGVTQFPSHSVIEKGQTVTLRCDPISGHDNLYWYRRVMGKEIKFLLHFVKESKQDESGMPNNRFLAERTGGTYSTLKVQPAELEDSGVYFCASSQVRGPGPYNEQFFGPGTRLTVL.

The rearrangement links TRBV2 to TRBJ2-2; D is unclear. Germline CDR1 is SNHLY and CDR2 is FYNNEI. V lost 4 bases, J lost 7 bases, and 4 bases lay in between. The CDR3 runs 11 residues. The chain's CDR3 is CASSGNGELFF. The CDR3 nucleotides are TGTGCCAGCAGTGGTAACGGGGAGCTGTTTTTT.

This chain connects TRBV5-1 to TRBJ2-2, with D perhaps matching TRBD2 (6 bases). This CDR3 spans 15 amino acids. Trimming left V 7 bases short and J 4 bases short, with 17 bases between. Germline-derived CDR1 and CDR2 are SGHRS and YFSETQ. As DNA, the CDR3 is TGCGCCAGCTTCGACTGGGGAGGTTCCACCGGGGAGCTGTTTTTT. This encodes CASFDWGGSTGELFF.

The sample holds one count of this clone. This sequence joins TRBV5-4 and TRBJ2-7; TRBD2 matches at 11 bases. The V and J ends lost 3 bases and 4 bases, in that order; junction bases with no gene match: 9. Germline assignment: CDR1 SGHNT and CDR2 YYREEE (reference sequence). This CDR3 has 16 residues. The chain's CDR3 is CASSSIPSGRWYEQYF. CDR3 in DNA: TGTGCCAGCAGCTCAATTCCTAGCGGGAGGTGGTACGAGCAGTACTTC. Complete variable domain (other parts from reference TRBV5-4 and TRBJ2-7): ETGVTQSPTHLIKTRGQQVTLRCSSQSGHNTVSWYQQALGQGPQFIFQYYREEENGRGNFPPRFSGLQFPNYSSELNVNALELDDSALYLCASSSIPSGRWYEQYFGPGTRLTVT.

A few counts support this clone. Written as DNA, the CDR3 is TGCGCCAGCAGCTTTACAGGGGGCATTGGCTACACCTTC. Translation gives CASSFTGGIGYTF. The chain has TRBV5-1 and TRBJ1-2; 9 positions agree with TRBD1. Per germline, CDR1 SGHRS and CDR2 YFSETQ. The CDR3 contains 13 residues. Germline trimming cut 2 bases from V and 7 bases from J; bases unmatched to any gene: 3.

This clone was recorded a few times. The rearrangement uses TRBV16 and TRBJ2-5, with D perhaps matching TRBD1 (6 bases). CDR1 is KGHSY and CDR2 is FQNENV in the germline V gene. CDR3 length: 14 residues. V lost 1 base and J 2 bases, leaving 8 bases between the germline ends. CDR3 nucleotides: TGTGCCAGCAGCCAATTAGGGACACAAGAGACCCAGTACTTC. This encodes CASSQLGTQETQYF. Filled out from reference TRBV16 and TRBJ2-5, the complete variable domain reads GEEVAQTPKHLVRGEGQKAKLYCAPIKGHSYVFWYQQVLKNEFKFLISFQNENVFDETGMPKERFSAKCLPNSPCSLEIQATKLEDSAVYFCASSQLGTQETQYFGPGTRLLVL.

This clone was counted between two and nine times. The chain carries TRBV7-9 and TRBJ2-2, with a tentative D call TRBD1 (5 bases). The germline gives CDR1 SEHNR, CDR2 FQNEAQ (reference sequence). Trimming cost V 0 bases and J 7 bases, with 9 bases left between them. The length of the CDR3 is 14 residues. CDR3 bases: TGTGCCAGCAGCTTAGCTGGGGCTGGCGGGGAGCTGTTTTTT. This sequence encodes CASSLAGAGGELFF.

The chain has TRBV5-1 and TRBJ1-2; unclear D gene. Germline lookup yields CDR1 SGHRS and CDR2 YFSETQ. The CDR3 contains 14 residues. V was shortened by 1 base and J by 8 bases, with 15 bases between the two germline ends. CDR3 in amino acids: CASSLPSARGGYTF. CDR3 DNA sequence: TGCGCCAGCAGCTTGCCTTCGGCTCGTGGGGGCTACACCTTC. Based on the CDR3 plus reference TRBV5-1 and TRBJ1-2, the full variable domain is KAGVTQTPRYLIKTRGQQVTLSCSPISGHRSVSWYQQTPGQGLQFLFEYFSETQRNKGNFPGRFSGRQFSNSRSEMNVSTLELGDSALYLCASSLPSARGGYTFGSGTRLTVV.

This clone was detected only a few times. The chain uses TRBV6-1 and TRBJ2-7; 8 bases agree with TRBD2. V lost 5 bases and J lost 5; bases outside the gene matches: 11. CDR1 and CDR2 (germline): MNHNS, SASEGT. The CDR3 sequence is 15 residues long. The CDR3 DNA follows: TGTGCCAGCAGTCCCCCGGGAGGGGGGCCTCACGAGCAGTACTTC. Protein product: CASSPPGGGPHEQYF.

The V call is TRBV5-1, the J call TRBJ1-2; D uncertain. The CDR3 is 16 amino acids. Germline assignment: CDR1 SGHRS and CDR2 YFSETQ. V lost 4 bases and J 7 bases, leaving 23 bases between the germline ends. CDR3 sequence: CASSLPHWPGGSGYTF. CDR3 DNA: TGCGCCAGCAGCCTCCCCCACTGGCCGGGAGGGTCTGGCTACACCTTC.

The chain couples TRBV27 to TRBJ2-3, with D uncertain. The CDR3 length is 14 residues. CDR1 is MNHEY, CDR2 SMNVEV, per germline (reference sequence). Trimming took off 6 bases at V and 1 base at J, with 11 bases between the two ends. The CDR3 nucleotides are TGTGCCAGCAGCCTTTCCTGGGGCACAGATACGCAGTATTTT. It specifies CASSLSWGTDTQYF.

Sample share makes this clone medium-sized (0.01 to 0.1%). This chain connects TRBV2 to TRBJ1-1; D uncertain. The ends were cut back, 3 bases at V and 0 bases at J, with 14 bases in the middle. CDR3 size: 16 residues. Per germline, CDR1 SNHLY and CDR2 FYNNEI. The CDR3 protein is CASSDVGVSVNTEAFF. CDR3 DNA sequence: TGTGCCAGCAGTGATGTTGGGGTCTCGGTGAACACTGAAGCTTTCTTT.

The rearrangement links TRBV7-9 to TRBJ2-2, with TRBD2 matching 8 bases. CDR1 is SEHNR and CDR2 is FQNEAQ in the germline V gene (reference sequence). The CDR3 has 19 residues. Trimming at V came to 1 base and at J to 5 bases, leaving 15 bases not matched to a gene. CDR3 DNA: TGTGCCAGCAGCTTAGAGGTTTGGCGGCGGGAGGTTGAAACCGGGGAGCTGTTTTTT. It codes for CASSLEVWRREVETGELFF. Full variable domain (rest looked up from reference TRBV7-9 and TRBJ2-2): DTGVSQNPRHKITKRGQNVTFRCDPISEHNRLYWYRQTLGQGPEFLTYFQNEAQLEKSRLLSDRFSAERPKGSFSTLEIQRTEQGDSAMYLCASSLEVWRREVETGELFFGEGSRLTVL.

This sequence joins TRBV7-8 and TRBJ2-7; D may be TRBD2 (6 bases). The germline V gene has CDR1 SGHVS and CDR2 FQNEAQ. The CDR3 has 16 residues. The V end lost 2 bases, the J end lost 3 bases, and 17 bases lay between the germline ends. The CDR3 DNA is TGTGCCAGCAGCTTATCGAGTGCGCGGAGGGACTACGAGCAGTACTTC. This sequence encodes CASSLSSARRDYEQYF.

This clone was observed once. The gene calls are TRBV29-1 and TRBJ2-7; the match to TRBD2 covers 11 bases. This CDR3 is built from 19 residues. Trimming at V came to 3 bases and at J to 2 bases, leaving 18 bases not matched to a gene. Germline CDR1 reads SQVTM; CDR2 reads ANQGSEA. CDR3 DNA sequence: TGCAGCGTTGATGGACTAGCGGGCGCCTCTAAAAAGGGGCCCTACGAGCAGTACTTC. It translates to CSVDGLAGASKKGPYEQYF.

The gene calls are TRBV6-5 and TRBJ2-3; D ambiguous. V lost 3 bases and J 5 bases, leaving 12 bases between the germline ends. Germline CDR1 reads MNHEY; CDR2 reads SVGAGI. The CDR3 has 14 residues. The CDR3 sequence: CASSYRSALDTQYF. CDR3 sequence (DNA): TGTGCCAGCAGTTATCGTTCCGCCTTAGATACGCAGTATTTT.

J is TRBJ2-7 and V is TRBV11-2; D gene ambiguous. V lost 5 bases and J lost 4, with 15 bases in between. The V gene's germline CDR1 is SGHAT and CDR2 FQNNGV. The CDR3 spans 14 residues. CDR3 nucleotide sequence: TGTGCCAGCAGCCCAAAAACGGTCATATACGAGCAGTACTTC. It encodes CASSPKTVIYEQYF.

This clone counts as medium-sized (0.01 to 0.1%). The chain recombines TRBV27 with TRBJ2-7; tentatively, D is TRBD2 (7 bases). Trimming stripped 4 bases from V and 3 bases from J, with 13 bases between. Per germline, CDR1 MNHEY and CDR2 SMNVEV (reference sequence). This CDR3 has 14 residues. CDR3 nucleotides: TGTGCCAGCAGTTGGGGGGGACACGACTACGAGCAGTACTTC. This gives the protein CASSWGGHDYEQYF.